The source of this TCR beta chain is a study of cytomegalovirus exposure and HLA in healthy donors. Study outcomes and limitations: A later analysis by the authors found several of the most significant clusters apparently linked to common viral pathogens.

The V and J ends lost 7 bases and 6 bases respectively, with 12 bases between them. Germline CDR1 WNHNN, CDR2 SYGVQD (reference sequence). CDR3 length: 12 residues. The PCR had 60 Vbeta and 13 Jbeta primers. Assay used: immunoSEQ multiplex PCR; TCRdb lists only in-frame clones, some missing. Here the sample spans roughly 200,000 clones, 65% to 85% being singletons. Details on this clone: Its antigen is not identified.

The TCR sequence derives from a middle-aged man in good health and CMV-seropositive. The V gene is TRBV10-1, the J gene TRBJ1-2, with D perhaps TRBD1 (6 bases). Sequencing used PBMCs. In nucleotides, the CDR3 is TGCGCCAGCATATGGGGGGGCCATGGCTACACCTTC. The encoded protein is CASIWGGHGYTF.